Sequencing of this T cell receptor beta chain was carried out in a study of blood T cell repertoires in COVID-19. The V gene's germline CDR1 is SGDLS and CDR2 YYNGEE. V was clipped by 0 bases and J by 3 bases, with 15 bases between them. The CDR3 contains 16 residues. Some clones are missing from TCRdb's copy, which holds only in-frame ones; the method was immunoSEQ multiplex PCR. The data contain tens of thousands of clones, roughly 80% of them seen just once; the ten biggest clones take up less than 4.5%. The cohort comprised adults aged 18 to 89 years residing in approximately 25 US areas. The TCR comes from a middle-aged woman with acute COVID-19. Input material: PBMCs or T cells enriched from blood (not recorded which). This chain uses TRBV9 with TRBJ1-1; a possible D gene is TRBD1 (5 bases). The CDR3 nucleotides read TGTGCCAGCAGCGTAGTTCAGGGCGGTCTGGACACTGAAGCTTTCTTT. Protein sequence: CASSVVQGGLDTEAFF.